Listed below are T cell receptor beta chains from one sample, sequenced in a study of blood T cell repertoires in COVID-19. Only in-frame clones appear in the TCRdb table, and some are missing; sequencing was by immunoSEQ multiplex PCR. The table shows 90,000 to 130,000 clones, with about nine tenths occurring only once. The specimen was peripheral blood. The source of these receptors is a man aged 40-55 years with acute or convalescent COVID-19. CDR3s include the opening cysteine and the closing phenylalanine or tryptophan. D genes are given only for firm matches. Size is stated for part of the rows, as once, few or many counts, or as a class when the clone is expanded.

j_call d_call clone_size v_call cdr3_aa cdr3_nt
TRBJ2-5 . . TRBV4-1 CASKENSGETQYF TGCGCCAGCAAGGAGAACTCGGGGGAGACCCAGTACTTC
TRBJ2-1 . . TRBV5-4 CASSPGGVGVNEQFF TGTGCCAGCAGCCCCGGCGGGGTCGGAGTGAATGAGCAGTTCTTC
TRBJ2-7 . . TRBV9 CASSTNPGYEQYF TGTGCCAGCAGCACCAACCCGGGTTACGAGCAGTACTTC
TRBJ1-2 . . TRBV6-5 CASSHGAGGYTF TGTGCCAGCAGTCATGGGGCAGGGGGCTACACCTTC
TRBJ2-7 . . TRBV12-5 CASGLGGTFNSYEQYF TGTGCTAGTGGTTTGGGAGGGACATTCAACTCCTACGAGCAGTACTTC
TRBJ1-5 . . TRBV5-6 CASSLPNVPQHF TGTGCCAGCAGCTTGCCCAATGTGCCCCAGCATTTT
TRBJ2-2 . . TRBV7-2 CASSLGFLGAGELFF TGTGCCAGCAGCTTAGGTTTTCTTGGAGCCGGGGAGCTGTTTTTT
TRBJ1-1 TRBD1 . TRBV7-2 CASSSHRGRTEAFF TGTGCCAGCAGCTCTCACAGGGGGCGGACTGAAGCTTTCTTT
TRBJ1-1 TRBD1 . TRBV7-9 CASSQDRVRNTEAFF TGTGCCAGCAGCCAAGACAGGGTCCGGAACACTGAAGCTTTCTTT
TRBJ1-5 . . TRBV21-1 CASSPRPSTGQGRGCNQPQHF TGTGCCAGCAGCCCCCGGCCCTCAACCGGACAGGGACGGGGATGCAATCAGCCCCAGCATTTT
TRBJ2-5 . . TRBV5-4 CASSLQGMEETQYF TGTGCCAGCAGCTTACAGGGTATGGAGGAGACCCAGTACTTC
TRBJ2-2 . . TRBV9 CASTGPTGELFF TGTGCCTCCACAGGCCCCACCGGGGAGCTGTTTTTT
TRBJ1-1 . . TRBV12-3/TRBV12-4 CASSHRTEAFF TGTGCCAGCAGTCACCGGACTGAAGCTTTCTTT
TRBJ1-2 . . TRBV30 CAWRGARGYTF TGTGCCTGGAGGGGCGCGAGAGGCTACACCTTC
TRBJ1-5 . . TRBV6-1 CASSEGSRDFDQPQHF TGTGCCAGCAGTGAAGGGTCACGGGATTTTGACCAGCCCCAGCATTTT
TRBJ1-3 TRBD1 . TRBV18 CASSPGQGSGNTIYF TGTGCCAGCTCACCGGGACAGGGTTCTGGAAACACCATATATTTT
TRBJ1-1 TRBD1 . TRBV11-3 CASSLDRTGAFF TGTGCCAGCAGCTTAGATCGGACAGGAGCTTTCTTT
TRBJ2-5 TRBD1 . TRBV9 CASSVGQGAGETQYF TGTGCCAGCAGCGTAGGGCAGGGGGCAGGGGAGACCCAGTACTTC
TRBJ2-7 TRBD1 . TRBV6-2/TRBV6-3 CASSFRRTGGSYEQYF TGTGCCAGCAGTTTCCGACGGACAGGGGGCTCCTACGAGCAGTACTTC
TRBJ2-3 TRBD1 . TRBV27 CASSLGQSTDTQYF TGTGCCAGCAGTTTGGGACAGAGCACAGATACGCAGTATTTT
TRBJ2-1 TRBD2 once TRBV9 CASSSTGGSYNEQFF TGTGCCAGCAGCTCAACGGGGGGCTCCTACAATGAGCAGTTCTTC
TRBJ1-2 . . TRBV30 CAIIPYTF TGTGCCATTATCCCCTACACCTTC
TRBJ2-3 . once TRBV5-1 CASSLDRMGSGDTQYF TGCGCCAGCAGCTTGGACAGGATGGGAAGTGGAGATACGCAGTATTTT
TRBJ2-7 TRBD1 . TRBV5-1 CASSRRGQGVDEQYF TGCGCCAGCAGCAGGAGGGGACAGGGGGTCGACGAGCAGTACTTC
TRBJ2-2 TRBD2 . TRBV6-2/TRBV6-3 CASSYHGTSGTMNTGELFF TGTGCCAGCAGTTATCACGGGACTAGCGGGACCATGAACACCGGGGAGCTGTTTTTT
TRBJ1-1 TRBD1 . TRBV3-1/TRBV3-2 CASSQGQGRLNTEAFF TGTGCCAGCAGCCAGGGACAGGGTCGACTGAACACTGAAGCTTTCTTT
TRBJ2-5 . . TRBV6-4 CASSDSPGETQYF TGTGCCAGCAGTGATAGCCCGGGGGAGACCCAGTACTTC
TRBJ1-2 TRBD1 once TRBV6-1 CASSEARGTGSNYGYTF TGTGCCAGCAGTGAAGCGCGCGGGACAGGGTCTAACTATGGCTACACCTTC
TRBJ2-2 TRBD1 . TRBV4-1 CASSPRGTGGPGELFF TGCGCCAGCAGCCCCCGCGGGACAGGGGGTCCCGGGGAGCTGTTTTTT
TRBJ2-7 TRBD2 once TRBV10-2 CASSETSGRWNEQYF TGCGCCAGCAGTGAGACTAGCGGGAGGTGGAATGAGCAGTACTTC
TRBJ1-1 . . TRBV19 CASSPSGWMNTEAFF TGTGCCAGTAGCCCCTCAGGGTGGATGAACACTGAAGCTTTCTTT
TRBJ1-1 . . TRBV13 CASSLAGPEAFF TGTGCCAGCAGCTTAGCAGGCCCTGAAGCTTTCTTT
TRBJ2-3 TRBD2 . TRBV6-6 CASSYGTNTDTQYF TGTGCCAGCAGTTACGGGACTAACACAGATACGCAGTATTTT
TRBJ1-5 . . TRBV28 CASSLSGDSNQPQHF TGTGCCAGCAGTTTGTCAGGGGATAGCAATCAGCCCCAGCATTTT
TRBJ2-1 . once TRBV2 CASSEASTGLDEQFF TGTGCCAGCAGTGAAGCGAGTACAGGGTTGGATGAGCAGTTCTTC
TRBJ1-6 TRBD1 . TRBV19 CASGQGGNSPLHF TGTGCCAGCGGACAGGGCGGGAATTCACCCCTCCACTTT
TRBJ1-6 TRBD1 . TRBV30 CAWSPAGGWVSPLHF TGTGCCTGGAGTCCAGCAGGGGGCTGGGTTTCACCCCTCCACTTT
TRBJ1-5 TRBD1 . TRBV30 CAWTPGQGAIQPQHF TGTGCCTGGACCCCAGGGCAGGGGGCGATTCAGCCCCAGCATTTT
TRBJ1-5 . . TRBV6-6 CASSSGVKPQHF TGTGCCAGCAGTTCAGGCGTTAAGCCCCAGCATTTT
TRBJ2-1 TRBD2 . TRBV6-2/TRBV6-3 CASSTSITTSARNEQFF TGTGCCAGCAGCACTAGCATTACTACTAGCGCGCGAAATGAGCAGTTCTTC
TRBJ2-7 TRBD1 . TRBV6-1 CASSEWGQDYEQYF TGTGCCAGCAGTGAATGGGGACAGGATTACGAGCAGTACTTC
TRBJ2-1 . . TRBV19 CASSITGNNEQFF TGTGCCAGTAGTATAACGGGAAACAATGAGCAGTTCTTC
TRBJ2-6 . once TRBV5-6 CASSLKTGTGANVLTF TGTGCCAGCAGCTTGAAAACAGGGACTGGGGCCAACGTCCTGACTTTC
TRBJ2-1 . . TRBV14 CASSLLMGQGDVSGRGFSYNEQFF TGTGCCAGCAGCCTTCTTATGGGACAGGGAGATGTTAGCGGGAGAGGGTTCTCCTACAATGAGCAGTTCTTC
TRBJ1-2 . once TRBV24-1 CATSDPTAIYGYTF TGTGCCACCAGTGACCCTACAGCTATCTATGGCTACACCTTC
TRBJ2-1 . . TRBV9 CASSVESYNEQFF TGTGCCAGCAGCGTAGAGAGTTACAATGAGCAGTTCTTC